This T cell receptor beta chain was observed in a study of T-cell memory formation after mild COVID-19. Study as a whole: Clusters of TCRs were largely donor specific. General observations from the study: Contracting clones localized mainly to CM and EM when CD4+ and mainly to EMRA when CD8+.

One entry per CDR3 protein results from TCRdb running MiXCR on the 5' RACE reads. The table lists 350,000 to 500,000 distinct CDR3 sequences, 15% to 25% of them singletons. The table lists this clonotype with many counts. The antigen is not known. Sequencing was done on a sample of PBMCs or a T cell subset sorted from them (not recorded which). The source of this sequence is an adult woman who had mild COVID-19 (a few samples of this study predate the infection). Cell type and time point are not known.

The CDR3 DNA reads as TGTGCCAGCAGCCCGGACAGTAAGAACACTGAAGCTTTCTTT. This codes for CASSPDSKNTEAFF. The chain joins TRBV4-2 to TRBJ1-1; the D gene is possibly TRBD1 (6 bases). This CDR3 is 14 amino acids long. In germline, CDR1 is LGHNA, CDR2 YNFKEQ. Trimming took 4 bases from V and 1 from J, leaving 10 bases between them.